The clone carrying this T cell receptor beta chain came up once. The same CDR3 can be traced to other DNA sequences in this sample. This record belongs to a study of shared clonotypes between healthy human individuals. The germline V gene encodes CDR1 SGDLS and CDR2 YYNGEE. The CDR3 covers 14 residues. V was trimmed by 0 bases and J by 2 bases, leaving 7 bases between them. The data were produced by immunoSEQ multiplex PCR, yet TCRdb's version contains in-frame clones alone and is incomplete. The repertoire has roughly 510,000 clones, roughly 79% of them found once; the top ten carry around 13%. The receptor was derived from a woman aged 40 to 55 in good health. Some clones in this sample may be carry-over from other donors' samples. The sequenced sample was PBMCs. The chain couples TRBV9 to TRBJ2-3; D gene uncertain. Here the CDR3 reads CASSVGTNTDTQYF. The CDR3 nucleotides are TGTGCCAGCAGCGTAGGCACGAACACAGATACGCAGTATTTT.